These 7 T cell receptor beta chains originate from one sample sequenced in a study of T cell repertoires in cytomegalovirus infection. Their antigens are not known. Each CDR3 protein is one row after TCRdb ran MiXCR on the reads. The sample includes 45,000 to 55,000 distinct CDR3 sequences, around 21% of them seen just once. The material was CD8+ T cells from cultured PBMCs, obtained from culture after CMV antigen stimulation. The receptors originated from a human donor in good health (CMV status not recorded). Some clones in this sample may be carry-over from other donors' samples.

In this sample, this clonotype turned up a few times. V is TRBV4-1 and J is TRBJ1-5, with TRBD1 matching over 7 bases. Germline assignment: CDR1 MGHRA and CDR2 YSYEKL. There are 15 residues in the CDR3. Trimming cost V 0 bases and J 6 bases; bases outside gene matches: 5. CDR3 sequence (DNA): TGCGCCAGCAGCCAAGATTCACAGGGGCGTCAGCCCCAGCATTTT. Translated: CASSQDSQGRQPQHF.

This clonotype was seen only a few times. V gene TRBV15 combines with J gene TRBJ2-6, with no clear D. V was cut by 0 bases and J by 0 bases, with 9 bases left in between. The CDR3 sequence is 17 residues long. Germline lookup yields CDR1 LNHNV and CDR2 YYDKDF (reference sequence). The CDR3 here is CATSRDRLNSGANVLTF. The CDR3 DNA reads TGTGCCACCAGCAGAGACCGACTGAACTCTGGGGCCAACGTCCTGACTTTC.

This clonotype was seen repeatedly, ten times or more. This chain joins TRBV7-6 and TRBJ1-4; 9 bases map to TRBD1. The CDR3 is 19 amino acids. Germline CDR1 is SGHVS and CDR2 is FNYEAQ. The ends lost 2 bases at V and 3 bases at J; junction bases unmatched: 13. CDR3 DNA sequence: TGTGCCAGCAGCTTAATACGTCCGGGACAGGGAGTAGCTAATGAAAAACTGTTTTTT. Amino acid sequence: CASSLIRPGQGVANEKLFF.

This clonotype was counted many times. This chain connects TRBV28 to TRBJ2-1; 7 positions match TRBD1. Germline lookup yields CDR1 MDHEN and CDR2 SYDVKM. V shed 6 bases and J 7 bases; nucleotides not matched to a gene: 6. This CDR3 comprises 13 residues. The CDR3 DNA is TGTGCCAGCAGGACGACAGGGTTAAATGAGCAGTTCTTC. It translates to CASRTTGLNEQFF. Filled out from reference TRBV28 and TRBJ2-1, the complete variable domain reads DVKVTQSSRYLVKRTGEKVFLECVQDMDHENMFWYRQDPGLGLRLIYFSYDVKMKEKGDIPEGYSVSREKKERFSLILESASTNQTSMYLCASRTTGLNEQFFGPGTRLTVL.

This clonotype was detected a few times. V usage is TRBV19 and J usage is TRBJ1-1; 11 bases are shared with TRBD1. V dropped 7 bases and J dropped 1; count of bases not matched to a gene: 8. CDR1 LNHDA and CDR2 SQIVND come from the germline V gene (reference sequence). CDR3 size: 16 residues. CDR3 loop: CASIADRGLWNTEAFF. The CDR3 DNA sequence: TGTGCCAGTATCGCGGACAGGGGGCTTTGGAACACTGAAGCTTTCTTT. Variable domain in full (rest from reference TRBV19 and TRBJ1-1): DGGITQSPKYLFRKEGQNVTLSCEQNLNHDAMYWYRQDPGQGLRLIYYSQIVNDFQKGDIAEGYSVSREKKESFPLTVTSAQKNPTAFYLCASIADRGLWNTEAFFGQGTRLTVV.

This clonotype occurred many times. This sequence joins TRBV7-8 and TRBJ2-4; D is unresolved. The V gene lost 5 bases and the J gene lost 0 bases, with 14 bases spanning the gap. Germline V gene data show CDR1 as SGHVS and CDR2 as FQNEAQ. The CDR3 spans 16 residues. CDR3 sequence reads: CASSPNEPQAKNIQYF. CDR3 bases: TGTGCCAGCAGCCCGAACGAACCCCAAGCCAAAAACATTCAGTACTTC.

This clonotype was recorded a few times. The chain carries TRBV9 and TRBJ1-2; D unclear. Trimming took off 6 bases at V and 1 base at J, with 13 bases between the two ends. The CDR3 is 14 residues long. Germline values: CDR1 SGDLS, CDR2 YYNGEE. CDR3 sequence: CASTRGTLNYGYTF. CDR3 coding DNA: TGTGCCAGCACCCGGGGAACTCTTAACTATGGCTACACCTTC.